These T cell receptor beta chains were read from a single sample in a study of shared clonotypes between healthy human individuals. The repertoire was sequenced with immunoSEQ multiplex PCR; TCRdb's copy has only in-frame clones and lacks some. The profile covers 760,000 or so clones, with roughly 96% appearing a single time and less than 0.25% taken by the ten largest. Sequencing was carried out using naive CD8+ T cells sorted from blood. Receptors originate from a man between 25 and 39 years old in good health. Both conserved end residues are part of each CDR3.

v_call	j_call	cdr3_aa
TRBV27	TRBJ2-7	CASSPYHTYEQYF
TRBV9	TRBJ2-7	CASSAQFADRGTYEQYF
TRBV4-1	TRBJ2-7	CASSLNRGSYEQYF
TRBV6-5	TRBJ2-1	CASSWGGGDYNEQFF
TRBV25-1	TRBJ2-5	CASSGIQLQETQYF
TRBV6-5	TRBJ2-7	CASSRDRVFPHEQYF
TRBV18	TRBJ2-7	CASSHSGGTYEQYF
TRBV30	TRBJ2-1	CAWSGNEQFF
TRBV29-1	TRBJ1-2	CSVVWSANYGYTF
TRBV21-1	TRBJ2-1	CASSSPWGSSYNEQFF
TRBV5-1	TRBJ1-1	CASSLSFRNTEAFF
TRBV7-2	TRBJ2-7	CASSTVAGLDYEQYF
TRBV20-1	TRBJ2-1	CSARPYNEQFF
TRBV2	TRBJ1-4	CASSEAHWGTNEKLFF
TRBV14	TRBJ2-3	CASSPLTSGSTDTQYF
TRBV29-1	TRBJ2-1	CSVEVGAPYNEQFF
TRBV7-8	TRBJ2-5	CASSLSSGRFETQYF
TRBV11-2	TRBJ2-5	CASSLGTSGSLETQYF
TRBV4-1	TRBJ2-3	CASSQDTLLGRNTDTQYF
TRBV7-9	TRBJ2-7	CASSDRVYEQYF
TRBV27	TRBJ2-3	CASRYTSTDTQYF
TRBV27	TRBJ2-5	CASSPGVIYQETQYF
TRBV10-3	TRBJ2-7	CAISESWEQYF
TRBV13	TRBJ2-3	CASSSRRLAGGTDTQYF
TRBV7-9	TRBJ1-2	CASSSVRVLANYGYTF
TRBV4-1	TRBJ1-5	CASSQGYNQPQHF
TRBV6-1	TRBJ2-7	CASSEYRVTYEQYF
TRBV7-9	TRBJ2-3	CASGIWGAGSTDTQYF
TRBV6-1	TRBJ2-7	CASSEGLAGAFYEQYF